Below are 15 T cell receptor beta chains sequenced from a single sample in a study of cytomegalovirus exposure and HLA in healthy donors. TCRdb's copy holds only in-frame clones and misses some; the assay was immunoSEQ multiplex PCR. This table holds fewer than 130,000 clones, roughly 87% found once. The sample consisted of PBMCs. These receptors came from a woman younger than 35 in good health and CMV-seronegative.

V and J are TRBV27 and TRBJ2-7, with a tentative D call TRBD2 (7 bases). V was pared by 5 bases and J by 4 bases, with 12 bases between. Germline V gene lookup returns CDR1 MNHEY and CDR2 SMNVEV (reference sequence). The CDR3 totals 13 residues. CDR3 sequence reads: CASSGGGVYEQYF. CDR3 in DNA: TGTGCCAGCAGTGGAGGGGGGGTGTACGAGCAGTACTTC.

The chain uses TRBV27 and TRBJ2-7; D is possibly TRBD1 (6 bases). Trimming took 3 bases from V and 2 from J, leaving 11 bases between them. The CDR3 runs 14 residues. CDR1 is MNHEY and CDR2 is SMNVEV in the germline V gene (reference sequence). CDR3 nucleotide sequence: TGTGCCAGCAGTTTGCAGGGGAGAACCTACGAGCAGTACTTC. It is translated as CASSLQGRTYEQYF.

The rearrangement joins TRBV19 to TRBJ2-7; TRBD1 is a possible D gene (5 bases). The CDR3 extends over 15 amino acids. The germline V gene encodes CDR1 LNHDA and CDR2 SQIVND (reference sequence). V was pared by 3 bases and J by 7 bases, with 19 bases between. CDR3 sequence reads: CASSIFPPTGGEQYF. In DNA form, the CDR3 reads TGTGCCAGTAGTATCTTCCCTCCAACAGGTGGAGAGCAGTACTTC.

The CDR3 DNA follows: TGTGCCAGCAGGGCGGGACAGCTAAACACTGAAGCTTTCTTT. Protein sequence: CASRAGQLNTEAFF. This chain joins TRBV6-6 and TRBJ1-1, with TRBD1 identical over 7 bases. The V gene end was trimmed by 6 bases and the J gene end by 2 bases; junction bases not matched to a gene: 6. This CDR3 spans 14 amino acids. Germline assignment: CDR1 MNHNY and CDR2 SVGAGI (reference sequence).

The CDR3 DNA is TGTGCCAGCGACCTTGGGACAGGGGAAGCTTTCTTT. Protein product: CASDLGTGEAFF. The genes are TRBV19 and TRBJ1-1; 9 nucleotides agree with TRBD1. Germline lookup yields CDR1 LNHDA and CDR2 SQIVND (reference sequence). This CDR3 has 12 amino acids. Unmatched junction bases numbered 7, after V lost 9 bases and J lost 8 bases.

The V call is TRBV4-3, the J call TRBJ2-5; D is undetermined. Germline CDR1 reads LGHNA; CDR2 reads YSLEER. V was cut by 1 base and J by 1 base, with 7 bases left in between. The CDR3 covers 14 residues. CDR3 DNA sequence: TGCGCCAGCAGCCAAGTTGCAGGCCAAGAGACCCAGTACTTC. Its protein product is CASSQVAGQETQYF.

The rearrangement links TRBV6-6 to TRBJ1-1; 7 bases line up with TRBD1. This CDR3 spans 14 amino acids. V lost 6 bases and J lost 0; bases outside the gene matches: 4. Per germline, CDR1 MNHNY and CDR2 SVGAGI (reference sequence). CDR3 in DNA: TGTGCCAGCAGCTCGGACAGGTTGAACACTGAAGCTTTCTTT. It yields the protein CASSSDRLNTEAFF.

This clone appeared a few times. This sequence joins TRBV7-9 and TRBJ2-3, with 9 nucleotides matching TRBD2. J lost 11 bases, V lost 4 bases, and 4 bases had no gene match. Germline V lookup: CDR1 SEHNR, CDR2 FQNEAQ (reference sequence). This CDR3 spans 12 amino acids. Here the CDR3 reads CASSSPSGEQYF. CDR3 nucleotide sequence: TGTGCCAGCAGCTCACCTAGCGGGGAGCAGTATTTT.

V is TRBV27 and J is TRBJ1-4; no reliable D call. Per the germline V gene, CDR1 is MNHEY and CDR2 is SMNVEV (reference sequence). There are 14 residues in the CDR3. V lost 8 bases, J lost 4 bases, and 14 bases lay in between. CDR3 nucleotide sequence: TGTGCCAGCCGAGCGGGGTCCAATAATGAAAAACTGTTTTTT. It translates to CASRAGSNNEKLFF.

The chain carries TRBV5-1 and TRBJ1-1; 9 bases map to TRBD1. This CDR3 has 17 residues. CDR1 and CDR2 (germline): SGHRS, YFSETQ. V gave up 2 bases and J gave up 2 bases; unmatched junction bases: 10. The CDR3 spells CASSLDTPGQGNTEAFF. CDR3 bases: TGCGCCAGCAGCTTAGACACCCCGGGACAGGGAAACACTGAAGCTTTCTTT. Drawing the rest from reference TRBV5-1 and TRBJ1-1, the complete variable domain is KAGVTQTPRYLIKTRGQQVTLSCSPISGHRSVSWYQQTPGQGLQFLFEYFSETQRNKGNFPGRFSGRQFSNSRSEMNVSTLELGDSALYLCASSLDTPGQGNTEAFFGQGTRLTVV.

The rearrangement joins TRBV7-6 to TRBJ1-5; tentative D call: TRBD1 (5 bases). Germline V CDR1 and CDR2: SGHVS, FNYEAQ. Trimming pared 5 bases from V and 4 bases from J, leaving 15 bases between. The CDR3 contains 15 residues. CDR3 amino acids: CASSLGGTSNQPQHF. The CDR3 DNA follows: TGTGCCAGCAGCCTCGGGGGAACATCGAATCAGCCCCAGCATTTT.

This clone was counted only a few times. V is TRBV5-1 and J is TRBJ2-2; D gene ambiguous. The V end lost 1 base, the J end lost 6 bases, and 10 bases lay between the germline ends. The CDR3 runs to 14 residues. Germline V gene sequence: CDR1 SGHRS, CDR2 YFSETQ. The CDR3 is CASSLISDSGELFF. Here the CDR3 DNA reads TGCGCCAGCAGCTTGATTTCAGATTCCGGGGAGCTGTTTTTT.

This clone occurred a few times. V usage is TRBV5-1 and J usage is TRBJ1-2, with TRBD1 identical over 7 bases. V trimming: 3 bases; J trimming: 7 bases; junction bases outside the gene matches: 9. From germline, CDR1 is SGHRS and CDR2 YFSETQ. CDR3 length equals 14 residues. This chain's CDR3 is CASSSNTGDFGYTF. The DNA of the CDR3 is TGCGCCAGCAGCTCGAACACAGGGGATTTTGGCTACACCTTC.

This chain links TRBV2 with TRBJ1-5, with D possibly TRBD1 on 5 matching bases. CDR1 and CDR2 (germline): SNHLY, FYNNEI. The CDR3 loop spans 15 amino acids. Trimming shortened V by 4 bases and J by 2 bases, and 12 bases separated the two germline ends. In DNA, the CDR3 is TGTGCCAGCAGTGTTATCAGGGAACGCAATCAGCCCCAGCATTTT. Translating it yields CASSVIRERNQPQHF.

This chain uses TRBV7-2 with TRBJ2-7; 9 bases are shared with TRBD1. The germline V gene has CDR1 SGHTA and CDR2 FQGNSA. Losses at the gene ends were 4 bases for V and 3 bases for J; bases not matched to a gene: 4. The CDR3 length is 14 residues. CDR3 region: CASSSGTGFYEQYF. The CDR3 DNA sequence: TGTGCCAGCAGCTCCGGGACAGGGTTCTACGAGCAGTACTTC.